The subject of this entry is one T cell receptor (beta chain). What this receptor recognizes is not known. Base qualities are missing; no much larger clone stands one base away. The entry originates in a study of OX40 agonist ivuxolimab in advanced cancers. Turning to the overall study: Ivuxolimab was an agonistic, fully human IgG2 monoclonal antibody directed against OX40 (CD134), a costimulatory receptor. Patients were allowed to have had prior anti-PD-1, anti-PD-L1 or anti-CTLA-4 therapy, and approximately 43% of the dose-escalation patients had previously received checkpoint inhibitors. Of the roughly 50 dose-escalation patients, hepatocellular carcinoma was present in approximately 20, melanoma in around 15, renal cell carcinoma in 9 and head and neck cancer in 9. Intravenous ivuxolimab was administered to patients every 2 weeks at six dose levels: 0.01, 0.1, 0.3, 1.5, 3 and 10 mg/kg. The dose-escalation cohort was around 84% male with a mean age of about 58 years, ranging from 23 to 79. Peripheral TCRbeta sequencing was intended to test whether TCR sequence diversity was altered and clonal T-cell expansion was caused by ivuxolimab. Partial responses occurred in three dose-escalation patients, of whom one had hepatocellular carcinoma and two had cutaneous melanoma. The paper reports the monotherapy dose-escalation portion (N of about 50 patients) of the phase I ivuxolimab trial. Results and caveats for the whole study, not just this receptor: Low levels of normalized T-cell clonal expansion were also shown by some nonresponding patients. After ivuxolimab, CD8+ T cells had more expanded clones than CD4+ T cells on average. Clonal expansion of both CD4+ and CD8+ blood T cells was observed from baseline to week 6 at doses 0.1 to 3.0 mg/kg. Partial responders in the 0.1-3.0 mg/kg groups had among the lowest normalized peripheral clonal expansion, especially among CD8+ T cells. Which antigens the clonally expanded peripheral T cells were specific for was not determined.

As encoded in the germline V gene, CDR1 is LGHNA while CDR2 is YSLEER. The CDR3 measures 13 amino acids from cysteine to phenylalanine. Only the CDR3 DNA stays, 39 bases, in frame from base 1. V and J lose 6 bases and 4 bases, and a span of 12 bases separates them. The trial excluded patients who had a history of autoimmune disease or were on systemic immunosuppression. In every dose cohort, peripheral blood was drawn for TCR sequencing at baseline, cycle 4 day 1, and cycle 7 day 1. Samples came from an open-label, multicenter, first-in-human phase I dose-escalation trial of ivuxolimab. Adults with locally advanced or metastatic melanoma, renal cell, hepatocellular, or head and neck squamous cell carcinoma were enrolled in the trial. Before TCR sequencing, CD4+ T cells and CD8+ T cells from peripheral blood were sorted into separate populations. To sequence the TCRbeta CDR3 region, genomic DNA was isolated from the sorted cells. TCRbeta CDR3 regions were sequenced using the immunoSEQ Assay. The table was pulled from immuneACCESS by TCRdb, which kept in-frame rearrangements only. Such tables lose some clones; where checked, under half of the loss comes from unresolved V genes, and the rest has no known cause. The sample has roughly 86,000 clones on record, 90% of them singletons. The ten largest make up 0.55% to 0.7% of the sample.

The source of this sequence is an adult with an advanced solid tumor such as melanoma, head and neck, liver or kidney cancer. Sequences were derived from CD4+ or CD8+ T cells sorted from blood, sampled in a trial of the OX40 agonist ivuxolimab. The sequence is built from TRBV4-3 and TRBJ1-1; a tentative D call is TRBD1 (6 bases match). The nucleotide sequence is given as TGCGCCAGCAGGAAGGGGGGTGGCACTGAAGCTTTCTTT. Protein translation: CASRKGGGTEAFF.